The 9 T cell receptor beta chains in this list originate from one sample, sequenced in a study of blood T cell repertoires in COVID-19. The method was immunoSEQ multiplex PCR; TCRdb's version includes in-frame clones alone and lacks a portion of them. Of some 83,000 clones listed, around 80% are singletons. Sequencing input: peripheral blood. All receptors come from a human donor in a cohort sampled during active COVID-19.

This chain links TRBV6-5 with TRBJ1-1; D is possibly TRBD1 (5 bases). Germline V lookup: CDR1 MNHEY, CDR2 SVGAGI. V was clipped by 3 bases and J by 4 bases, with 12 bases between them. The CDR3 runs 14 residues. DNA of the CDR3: TGTGCCAGCAGTTATCAGTTACAGGTCACTGAAGCTTTCTTT. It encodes CASSYQLQVTEAFF.

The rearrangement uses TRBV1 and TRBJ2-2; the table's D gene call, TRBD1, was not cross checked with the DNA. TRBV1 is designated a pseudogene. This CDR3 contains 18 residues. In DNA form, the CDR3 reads TGCACCAGCAGCCAACCCTTCGGGGACAGGGGAAGAACCGGGGAGCTGTTTTTT. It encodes CTSSQPFGDRGRTGELFF.

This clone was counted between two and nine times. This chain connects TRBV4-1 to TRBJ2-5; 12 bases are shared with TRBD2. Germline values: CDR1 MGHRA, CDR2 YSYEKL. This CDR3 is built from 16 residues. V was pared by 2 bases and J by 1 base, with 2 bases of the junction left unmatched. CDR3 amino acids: CASSQRLAGAQETQYF. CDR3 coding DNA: TGCGCCAGCAGCCAAAGACTAGCGGGGGCCCAAGAGACCCAGTACTTC.

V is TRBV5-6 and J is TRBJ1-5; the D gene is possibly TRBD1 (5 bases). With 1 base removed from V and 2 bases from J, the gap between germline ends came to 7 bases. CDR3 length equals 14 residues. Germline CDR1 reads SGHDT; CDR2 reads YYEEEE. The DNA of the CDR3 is TGTGCCAGCAGCTTGTTAGGGGGCAATCAGCCCCAGCATTTT. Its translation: CASSLLGGNQPQHF. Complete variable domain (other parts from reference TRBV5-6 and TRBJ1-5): DAGVTQSPTHLIKTRGQQVTLRCSPKSGHDTVSWYQQALGQGPQFIFQYYEEEERQRGNFPDRFSGHQFPNYSSELNVNALLLGDSALYLCASSLLGGNQPQHFGDGTRLSIL.

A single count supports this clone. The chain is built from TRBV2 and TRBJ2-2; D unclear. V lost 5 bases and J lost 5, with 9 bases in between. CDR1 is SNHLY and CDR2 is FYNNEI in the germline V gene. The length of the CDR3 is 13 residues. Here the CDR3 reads CASSRARTGELFF. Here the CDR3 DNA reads TGTGCCAGCAGTAGAGCAAGAACCGGGGAGCTGTTTTTT.

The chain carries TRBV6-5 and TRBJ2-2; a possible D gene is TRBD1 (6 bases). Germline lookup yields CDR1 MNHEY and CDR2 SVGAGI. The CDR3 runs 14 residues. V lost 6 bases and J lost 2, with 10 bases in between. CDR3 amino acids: CASRTDRNTGELFF. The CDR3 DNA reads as TGTGCCAGCAGAACGGACAGAAACACCGGGGAGCTGTTTTTT.

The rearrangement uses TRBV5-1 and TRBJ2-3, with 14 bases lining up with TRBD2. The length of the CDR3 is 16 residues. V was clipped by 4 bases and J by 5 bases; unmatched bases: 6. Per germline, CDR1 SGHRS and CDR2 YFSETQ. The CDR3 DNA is TGCGCCAGCAGCGGGGGGACTAGCGGGGGCGAAGATACGCAGTATTTT. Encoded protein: CASSGGTSGGEDTQYF.

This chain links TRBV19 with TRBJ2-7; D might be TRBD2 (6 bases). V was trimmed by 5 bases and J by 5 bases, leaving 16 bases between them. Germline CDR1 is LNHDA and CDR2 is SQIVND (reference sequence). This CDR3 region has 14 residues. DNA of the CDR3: TGTGCCAGTAGTTCAACCCGGGACTTCAACGAGCAGTACTTC. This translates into CASSSTRDFNEQYF.

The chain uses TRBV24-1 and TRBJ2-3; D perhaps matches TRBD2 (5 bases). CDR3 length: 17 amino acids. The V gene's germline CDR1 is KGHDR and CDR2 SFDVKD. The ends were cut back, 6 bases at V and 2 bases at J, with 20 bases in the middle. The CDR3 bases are TGTGCCACCAGTCCGGCAGAGGAGGCTATAGACACAGATACGCAGTATTTT. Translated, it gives CATSPAEEAIDTDTQYF.